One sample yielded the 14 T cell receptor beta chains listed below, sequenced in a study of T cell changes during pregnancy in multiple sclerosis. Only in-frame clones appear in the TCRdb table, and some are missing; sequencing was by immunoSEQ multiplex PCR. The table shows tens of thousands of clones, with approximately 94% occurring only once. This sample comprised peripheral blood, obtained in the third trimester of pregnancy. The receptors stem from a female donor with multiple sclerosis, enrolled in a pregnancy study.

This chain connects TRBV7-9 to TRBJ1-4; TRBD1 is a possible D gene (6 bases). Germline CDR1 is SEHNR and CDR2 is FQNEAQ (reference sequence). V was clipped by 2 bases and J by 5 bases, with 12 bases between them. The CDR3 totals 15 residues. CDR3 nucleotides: TGTGCCAGCAGCTTAAGAACAGGGTACAATGAAAAACTGTTTTTT. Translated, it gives CASSLRTGYNEKLFF.

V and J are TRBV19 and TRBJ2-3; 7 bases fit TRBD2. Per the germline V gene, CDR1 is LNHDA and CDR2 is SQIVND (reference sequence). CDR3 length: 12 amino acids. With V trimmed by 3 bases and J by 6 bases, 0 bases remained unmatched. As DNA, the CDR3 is TGTGCCAGTAGTATCGGGGGGGATACGCAGTATTTT. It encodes CASSIGGDTQYF.

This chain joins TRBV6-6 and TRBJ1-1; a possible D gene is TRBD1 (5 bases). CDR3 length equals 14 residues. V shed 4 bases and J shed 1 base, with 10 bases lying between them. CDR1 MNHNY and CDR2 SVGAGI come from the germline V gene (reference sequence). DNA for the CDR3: TGTGCCAGCAGTTGGGGCCACCCGAACACTGAAGCTTTCTTT. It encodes CASSWGHPNTEAFF.

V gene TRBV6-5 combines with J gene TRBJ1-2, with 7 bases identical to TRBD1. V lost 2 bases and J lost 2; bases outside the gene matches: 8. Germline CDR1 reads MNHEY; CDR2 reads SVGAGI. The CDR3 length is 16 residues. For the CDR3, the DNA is TGTGCCAGCAGTTACGGGCCGACAGGGTTGAACTATGGCTACACCTTC. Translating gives CASSYGPTGLNYGYTF.

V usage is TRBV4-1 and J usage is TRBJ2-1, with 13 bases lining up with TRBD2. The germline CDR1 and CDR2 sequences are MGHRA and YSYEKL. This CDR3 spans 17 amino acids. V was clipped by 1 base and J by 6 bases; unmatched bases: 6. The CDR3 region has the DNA TGCGCCAGCAGCCAAGTGTCACTAGCGGGGGGGCTCAATGAGCAGTTCTTC. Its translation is CASSQVSLAGGLNEQFF.

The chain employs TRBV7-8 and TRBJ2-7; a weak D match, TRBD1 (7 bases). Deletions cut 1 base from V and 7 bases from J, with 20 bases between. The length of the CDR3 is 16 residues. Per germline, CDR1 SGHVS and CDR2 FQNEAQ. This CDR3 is CASSLGWVEGATEQYF. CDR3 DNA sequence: TGTGCCAGCAGCTTAGGCTGGGTGGAGGGGGCTACAGAGCAGTACTTC.

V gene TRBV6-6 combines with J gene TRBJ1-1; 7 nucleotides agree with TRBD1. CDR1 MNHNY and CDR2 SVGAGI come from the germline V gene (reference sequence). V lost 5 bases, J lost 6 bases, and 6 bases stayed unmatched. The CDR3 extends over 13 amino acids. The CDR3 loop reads CASSPGQVAEAFF. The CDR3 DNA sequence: TGTGCCAGCAGTCCCGGACAGGTTGCTGAAGCTTTCTTT.

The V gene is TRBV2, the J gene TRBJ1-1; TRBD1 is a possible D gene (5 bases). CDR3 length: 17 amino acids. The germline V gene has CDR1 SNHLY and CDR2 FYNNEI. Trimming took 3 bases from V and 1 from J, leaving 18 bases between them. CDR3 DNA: TGTGCCAGCAGTGACGGGTCAGGGTTCGGTGCGAACACTGAAGCTTTCTTT. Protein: CASSDGSGFGANTEAFF.

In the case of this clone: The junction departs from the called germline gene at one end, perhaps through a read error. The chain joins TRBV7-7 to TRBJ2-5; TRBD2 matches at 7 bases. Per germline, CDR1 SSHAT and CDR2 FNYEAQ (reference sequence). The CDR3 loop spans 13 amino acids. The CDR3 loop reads CASSPGGQETQYF. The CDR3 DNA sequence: TGTGCTAGCAGCCCCGGGGGGCAAGAGACCCAGTACTTC.

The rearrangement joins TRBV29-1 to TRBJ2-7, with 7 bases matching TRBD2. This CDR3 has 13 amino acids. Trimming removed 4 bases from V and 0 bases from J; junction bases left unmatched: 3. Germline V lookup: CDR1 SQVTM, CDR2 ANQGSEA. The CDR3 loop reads CSVVGGSSYEQYF. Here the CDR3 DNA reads TGCAGCGTTGTCGGCGGGAGCTCCTACGAGCAGTACTTC.

In DNA form, the CDR3 reads TGTGCCAGCAGCCAAGGACTAGCGGGGGGGCTCGAGACCCAGTACTTC. It is translated as CASSQGLAGGLETQYF. The chain recombines TRBV4-2 with TRBJ2-5; 14 bases fit TRBD2. This CDR3 has 16 residues. With 1 base clipped from V and 5 bases from J, the junction kept 3 bases outside the gene matches. The germline gives CDR1 LGHNA, CDR2 YNFKEQ.

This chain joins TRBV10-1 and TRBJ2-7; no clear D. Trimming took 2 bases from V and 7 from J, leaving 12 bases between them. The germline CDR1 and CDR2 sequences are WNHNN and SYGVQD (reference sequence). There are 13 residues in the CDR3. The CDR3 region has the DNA TGCGCCAGCAGTGAGGCGAGATTCGGGGAGCAGTACTTC. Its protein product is CASSEARFGEQYF.

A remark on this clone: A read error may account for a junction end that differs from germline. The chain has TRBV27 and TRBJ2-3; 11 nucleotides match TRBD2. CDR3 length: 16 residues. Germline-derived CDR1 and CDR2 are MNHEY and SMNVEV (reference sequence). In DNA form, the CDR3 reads TGTGCCAGCAGTTTCCAAAGCTTCGGACTAGCGGGCGACCTGGATTTT. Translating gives CASSFQSFGLAGDLDF.

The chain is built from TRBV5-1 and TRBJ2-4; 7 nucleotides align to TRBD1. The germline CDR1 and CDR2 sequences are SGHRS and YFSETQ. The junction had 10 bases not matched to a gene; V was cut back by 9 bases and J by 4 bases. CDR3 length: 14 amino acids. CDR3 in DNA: TGCGCCATCCCACACAGGGGATCTAAAAACATTCAGTACTTC. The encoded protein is CAIPHRGSKNIQYF.